This T cell receptor beta chain was captured by sequencing in a study of shared clonotypes between healthy human individuals. This clone appeared once. Sequencing used immunoSEQ multiplex PCR; TCRdb keeps in-frame clones, though not all of them. Of over a million clones listed, around 97% were seen once; the top ten hold over 1%. This TCR came from a young man in good health. Source material: naive CD4+ T cells sorted from blood. Subset of the sample: CD45RA+ positively selected.

The CDR3 region is CASSVLDSGGELFF. In DNA, the CDR3 is TGTGCCAGCAGCGTACTCGATAGCGGCGGGGAGCTGTTTTTT. The chain combines TRBV9 with TRBJ2-2; TRBD2 is a possible D gene (6 bases). CDR3 length: 14 residues. The germline gives CDR1 SGDLS, CDR2 YYNGEE. The germline V and J ends were trimmed by 1 base and 7 bases, with 11 bases remaining between them.